This TCR beta chain originates from a study of cytomegalovirus exposure and HLA in healthy donors. Overall study findings and caveats: Association of a missense DCLRE1C variant with TCR beta V- and J-gene trimming was reported in a later analysis. One cluster of highly shared sequence variants probably arose as a sequencing artifact. In vitro, three CMV-associated chains proved specific for CMV antigens. Exclusion as indistinguishable affected some V segments, including TRBV6-2 and TRBV6-3.

Deletions cut 1 base from V and 6 bases from J, with 10 bases between. Germline-derived CDR1 and CDR2 are SGHTA and FQGTGA. The CDR3 length is 13 residues. The primer mix had 60 Vbeta and 13 Jbeta primers. The data were produced by immunoSEQ multiplex PCR, yet TCRdb's version contains in-frame clones alone and is incomplete. This table has more than 100,000 clones, approximately 71% appearing once. As to this clone: Its antigen is undetermined.

The sequenced sample consisted of PBMCs. The source is a woman between 55 and 75 years old in good health and CMV-seronegative. The chain is built from TRBV7-3 and TRBJ2-7; possibly TRBD2 for D (6 bases). The CDR3 sequence: CASSLMRGGEQYF. CDR3 nucleotides: TGTGCCAGCAGCTTAATGCGGGGTGGCGAGCAGTACTTC.